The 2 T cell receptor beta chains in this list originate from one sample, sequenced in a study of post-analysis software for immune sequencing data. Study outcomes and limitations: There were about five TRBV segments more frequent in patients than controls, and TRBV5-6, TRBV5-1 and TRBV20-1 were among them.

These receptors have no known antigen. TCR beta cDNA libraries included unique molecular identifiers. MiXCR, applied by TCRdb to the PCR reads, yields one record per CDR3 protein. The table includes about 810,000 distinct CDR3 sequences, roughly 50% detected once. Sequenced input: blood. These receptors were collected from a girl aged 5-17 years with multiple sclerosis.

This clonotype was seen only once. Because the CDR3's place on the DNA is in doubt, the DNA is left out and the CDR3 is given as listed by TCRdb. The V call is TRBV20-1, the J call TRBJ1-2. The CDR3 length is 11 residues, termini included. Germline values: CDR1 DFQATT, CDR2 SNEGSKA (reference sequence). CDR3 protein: CSALDLYGCTF.

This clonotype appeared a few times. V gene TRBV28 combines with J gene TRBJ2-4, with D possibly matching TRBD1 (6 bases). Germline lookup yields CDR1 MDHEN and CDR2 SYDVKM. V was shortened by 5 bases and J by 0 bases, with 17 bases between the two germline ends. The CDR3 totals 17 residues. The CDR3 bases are TGTGCCAGCAGTGCGGTGTGGGGGCGAGGAGCCAAAAACATTCAGTACTTC. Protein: CASSAVWGRGAKNIQYF.